The clone carrying this T cell receptor beta chain was recorded many times. Its antigen is as yet unknown. This specimen belongs to a study of T cells after yellow fever vaccination. Looking at the study overall: SMART-Seq v4 Ultra Low Input handled preparation of low-cell-number fractions. Whole-study findings and limits: Primary-vaccination clones mostly resurfaced post-booster (around 96% CD4, about 87% CD8). The secondary T-cell response peaked on day 5, not day 15, but was weaker.

Researchers made TCR cDNA using 5'RACE template switching, and this step added a universal primer site and UMIs. Via MiXCR, TCRdb re-called the 5' RACE reads, giving one row per CDR3 protein. The sample includes 200,000 to 250,000 distinct CDR3 sequences, less than 3.5% seen only once; the top ten take around 3.2%. V lost 3 bases to trimming and J lost 7 bases; unmatched junction nucleotides: 9. This CDR3 contains 15 residues. The sequenced sample was CD4+ T cells sorted from PBMCs, obtained 10 days after the yellow fever booster vaccination. V and J are TRBV12-3 or TRBV12-4 and TRBJ2-1; TRBD1 agrees at 7 bases. The origin of this receptor is a man aged 18 to 29 who received the YFV17D yellow fever vaccine. In DNA, the CDR3 is TGTGCCAGCAGTTTCCGCCTGACAGGGTTGAATGAGCAGTTCTTC. Amino acids: CASSFRLTGLNEQFF.